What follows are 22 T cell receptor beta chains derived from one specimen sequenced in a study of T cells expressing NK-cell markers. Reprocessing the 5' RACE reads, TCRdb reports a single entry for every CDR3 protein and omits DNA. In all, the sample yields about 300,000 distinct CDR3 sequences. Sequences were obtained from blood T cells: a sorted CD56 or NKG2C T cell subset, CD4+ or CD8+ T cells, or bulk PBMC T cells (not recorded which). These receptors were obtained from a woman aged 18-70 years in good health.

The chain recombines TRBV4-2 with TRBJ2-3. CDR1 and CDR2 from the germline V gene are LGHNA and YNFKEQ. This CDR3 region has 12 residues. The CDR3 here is CASSQDMDTQYF.

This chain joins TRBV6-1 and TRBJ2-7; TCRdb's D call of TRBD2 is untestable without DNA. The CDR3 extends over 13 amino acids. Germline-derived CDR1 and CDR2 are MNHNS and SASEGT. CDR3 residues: CASTRSGSYEQYF.

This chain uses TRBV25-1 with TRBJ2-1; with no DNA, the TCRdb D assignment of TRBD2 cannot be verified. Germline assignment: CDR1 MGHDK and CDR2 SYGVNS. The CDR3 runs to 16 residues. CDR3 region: CASSPPTSGAYNEQFF. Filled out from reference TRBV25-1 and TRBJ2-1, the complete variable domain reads EADIYQTPRYLVIGTGKKITLECSQTMGHDKMYWYQQDPGMELHLIHYSYGVNSTEKGDLSSESTVSRIRTEHFPLTLESARPSHTSQYLCASSPPTSGAYNEQFFGPGTRLTVL.

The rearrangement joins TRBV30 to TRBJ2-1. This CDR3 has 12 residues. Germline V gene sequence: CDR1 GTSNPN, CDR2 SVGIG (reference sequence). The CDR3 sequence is CAWSSGHNEQFF.

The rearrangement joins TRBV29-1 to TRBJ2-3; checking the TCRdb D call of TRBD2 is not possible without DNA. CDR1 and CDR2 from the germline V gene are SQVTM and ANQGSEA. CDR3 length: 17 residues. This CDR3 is CSVGPRTSRGPTDTQYF.

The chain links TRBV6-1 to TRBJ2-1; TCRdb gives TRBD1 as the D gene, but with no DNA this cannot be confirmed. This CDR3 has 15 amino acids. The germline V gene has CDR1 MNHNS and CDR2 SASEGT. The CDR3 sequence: CASTPGGGPYNEQFF.

The CDR3 reads CSAAGQAGNTIYF. The rearrangement links TRBV29-1 to TRBJ1-3; the D call from TCRdb, TRBD1, cannot be confirmed without DNA. The CDR3 covers 13 residues. Germline CDR1 and CDR2: SQVTM and ANQGSEA.

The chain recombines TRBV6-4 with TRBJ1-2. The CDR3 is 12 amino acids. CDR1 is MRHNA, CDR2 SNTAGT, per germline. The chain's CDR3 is CASSDSGSGYTF.

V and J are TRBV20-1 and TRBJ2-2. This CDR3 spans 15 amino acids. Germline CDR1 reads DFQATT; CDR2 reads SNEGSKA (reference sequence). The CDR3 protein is CSARAPPLDTGELFF.

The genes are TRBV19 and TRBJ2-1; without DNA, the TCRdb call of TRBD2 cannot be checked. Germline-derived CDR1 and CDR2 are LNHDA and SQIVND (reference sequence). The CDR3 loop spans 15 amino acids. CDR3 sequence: CASRRVAGGYNEQFF.

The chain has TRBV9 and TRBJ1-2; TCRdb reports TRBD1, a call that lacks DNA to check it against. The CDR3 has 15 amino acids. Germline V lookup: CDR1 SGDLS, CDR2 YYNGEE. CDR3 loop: CASSAPGRSNYGYTF.

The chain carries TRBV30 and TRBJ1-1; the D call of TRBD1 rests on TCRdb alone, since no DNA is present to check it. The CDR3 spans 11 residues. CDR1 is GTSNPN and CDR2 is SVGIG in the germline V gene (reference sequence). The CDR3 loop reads CAWRQGTEAFF.

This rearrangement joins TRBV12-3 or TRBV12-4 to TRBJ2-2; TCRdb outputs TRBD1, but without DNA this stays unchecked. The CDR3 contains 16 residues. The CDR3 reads CASSRPRGTNTGELFF.

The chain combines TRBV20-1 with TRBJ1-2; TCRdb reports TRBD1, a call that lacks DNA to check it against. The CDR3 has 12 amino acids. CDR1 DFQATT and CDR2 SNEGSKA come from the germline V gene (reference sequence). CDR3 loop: CSARAGLEGYTF.

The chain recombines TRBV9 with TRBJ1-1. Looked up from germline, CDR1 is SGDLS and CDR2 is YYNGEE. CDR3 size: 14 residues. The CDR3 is CASSEQTGNTEAFF.

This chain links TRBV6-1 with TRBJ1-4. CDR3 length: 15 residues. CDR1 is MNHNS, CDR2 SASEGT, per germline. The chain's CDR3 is CASSDYEQFNEKLFF.

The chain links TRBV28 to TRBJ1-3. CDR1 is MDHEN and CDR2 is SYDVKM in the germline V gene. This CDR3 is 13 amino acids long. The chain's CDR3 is CASGVGTGNTIYF.

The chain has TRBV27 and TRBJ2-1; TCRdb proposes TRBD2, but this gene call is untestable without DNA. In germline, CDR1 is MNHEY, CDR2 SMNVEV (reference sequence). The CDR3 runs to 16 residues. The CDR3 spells CASSLVSGRTRNEQFF.

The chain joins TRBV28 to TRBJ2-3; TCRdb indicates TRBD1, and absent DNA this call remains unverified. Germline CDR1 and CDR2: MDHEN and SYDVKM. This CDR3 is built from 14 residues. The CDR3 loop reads CASSSLTGPDTQYF.

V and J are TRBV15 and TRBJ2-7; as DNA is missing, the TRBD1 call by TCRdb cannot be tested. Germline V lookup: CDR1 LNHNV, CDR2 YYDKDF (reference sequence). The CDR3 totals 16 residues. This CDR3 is CATSRDPGTASYEQYF.

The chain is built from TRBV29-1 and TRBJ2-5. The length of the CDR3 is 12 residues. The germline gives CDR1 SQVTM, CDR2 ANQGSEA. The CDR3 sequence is CSVDRVQETQYF.

The CDR3 sequence: CASSTPGRQETQYF. V is TRBV5-1 and J is TRBJ2-5; lacking DNA, the TRBD1 call made by TCRdb goes unchecked. The germline CDR1 and CDR2 sequences are SGHRS and YFSETQ. This CDR3 spans 14 amino acids.